This T cell receptor beta chain was sequenced in a study of CD8 T cells in ankylosing spondylitis. Notes on the study in general: Some of the motif variants had earlier been found in reactive arthritis patients' fluid and blood. A motif in TCR beta, a set of fewer than ten highly homologous variants, appeared characteristic of ankylosing spondylitis blood. Disease-linked clones proved CD8+ and comparatively uncommon in peripheral blood. Within matched ankylosing spondylitis synovial fluid, disease-linked clones were reportedly significantly enriched.

The germline V and J ends were trimmed by 5 bases and 4 bases, with 8 bases remaining between them. The CDR3 runs to 11 residues. CDR1 SQVTM and CDR2 ANQGSEA come from the germline V gene. Quantitative barcoded 5'-RACE was used to prepare TCR beta libraries. TCRdb redid the calling of the 5' RACE reads with MiXCR, one entry per CDR3 protein. Altogether 670,000 or so distinct CDR3 sequences are present, around 20% being singletons, with the ten largest covering roughly a fifth. This clonotype showed up just a few times. The antigen is undetermined. The chain has TRBV29-1 and TRBJ1-2; no definite D call. Sequencing input: blood, either unsorted or a sorted T cell fraction (not recorded which). The source is a male donor with ankylosing spondylitis. CDR3 in amino acids: CSVYRGYGYTF. The CDR3 DNA reads TGCAGCGTTTATCGGGGCTATGGCTACACCTTC.